These 7 T cell receptor beta chains share one sample of origin, sequenced in a study of blood T cell repertoires in COVID-19. The table came from immunoSEQ multiplex PCR; TCRdb's copy has only in-frame clones and leaves some out. The repertoire holds about 67,000 clones, 75% to 80% seen once, with around 5.9% in the top ten. Sequenced sample: peripheral blood. The receptor source for this set is a woman aged 60-70 years with acute or convalescent COVID-19.

J is TRBJ2-1 and V is TRBV19; 7 positions agree with TRBD1. This CDR3 region has 14 residues. Germline V lookup: CDR1 LNHDA, CDR2 SQIVND (reference sequence). The V segment lost 7 bases and the J segment 5 bases; nucleotides outside the gene matches: 8. The CDR3 nucleotides read TGTGCCAGTAATAGCCGGGACAGAGACAATGAGCAGTTCTTC. Translated: CASNSRDRDNEQFF.

This clone was picked up one time. The genes are TRBV18 and TRBJ1-1; a weak D match, TRBD1 (5 bases). The CDR3 consists of 14 residues. The V and J ends lost 1 base and 5 bases respectively, with 11 bases between them. Germline V gene lookup returns CDR1 KGHSH and CDR2 LQKENI. The CDR3: CASSPQQVSTEAFF. The CDR3 bases are TGTGCCAGCTCACCACAACAGGTATCGACTGAAGCTTTCTTT.

To note about this clone: Just one base apart from a much larger clone, this may be a read error. J is TRBJ1-3 and V is TRBV19; D is uncertain. Trimming removed 5 bases at V and 1 base at J, with 9 bases between. This CDR3 comprises 14 residues. CDR1 is LNHDA and CDR2 is SQIVND in the germline V gene (reference sequence). This chain's CDR3 is CASSVALSGNTIYF. CDR3 nucleotide sequence: TGTGCCAGTAGTGTAGCATTGTCTGGAAACACCATATATTTT.

The chain links TRBV7-8 to TRBJ2-3; TRBD2 aligns across 9 bases. The ends lost 5 bases at V and 4 bases at J; junction bases unmatched: 19. Germline lookup yields CDR1 SGHVS and CDR2 FQNEAQ. This CDR3 contains 19 residues. This CDR3 is CASSPLAAGGRRFADTQYF. The CDR3 nucleotides read TGTGCCAGCAGCCCGTTGGCTGCGGGGGGGCGGCGGTTCGCAGATACGCAGTATTTT.

A single count supports this clone. V usage is TRBV7-9 and J usage is TRBJ1-4, with TRBD1 matching over 7 bases. Germline loops: CDR1 SEHNR, CDR2 FQNEAQ (reference sequence). With V trimmed by 0 bases and J by 8 bases, 0 bases remained unmatched. There are 13 residues in the CDR3. CDR3 nucleotides: TGTGCCAGCAGCTTAGCGGACAGGGAAAAACTGTTTTTT. This encodes CASSLADREKLFF.

The chain recombines TRBV5-1 with TRBJ2-3, with D perhaps matching TRBD2 (7 bases). Per germline, CDR1 SGHRS and CDR2 YFSETQ. V was clipped by 4 bases and J by 2 bases, with 20 bases between them. This CDR3 region has 17 residues. For the CDR3, the DNA is TGCGCCAGCAGCCCGAAGGACGGGGGGCCCCCCACAGATACGCAGTATTTT. Its protein product is CASSPKDGGPPTDTQYF.

The rearrangement joins TRBV3-1 (or the pseudogene TRBV3-2) to TRBJ1-1, with unresolved D. Germline loops: CDR1 LGHDT, CDR2 YNNKEL (reference sequence). With 1 base removed from V and 7 bases from J, the gap between germline ends came to 7 bases. This CDR3 has 12 amino acids. The CDR3 bases are TGTGCCAGCAGCCAAGGGGCGGGTGAAGCTTTCTTT. As protein: CASSQGAGEAFF.